This entry lists 23 T cell receptor beta chains sequenced from one sample in a study of vaccination and CD4 T cells after COVID-19. The sample's treatment: roughly 10-day PBMC culture with coronavirus spike peptide pools or control peptides (ViraFEST assay). These TCRs are of unknown antigen specificity. Sequence data for DNA of cultured CD4+ T cells were generated by the Oncomine TCR Beta short-read assay. Using its own MiXCR run on the PCR reads, TCRdb lists one record per CDR3 protein. The table records approximately 11,000 distinct CDR3 sequences, about three quarters of them present only once. Sequencing input: CD4+ T cells from blood, cultured in vitro. The origin of the receptors is a human donor who had recovered from COVID-19.

This chain links TRBV6-2 or TRBV6-3 with TRBJ1-5; no reliable D call. This CDR3 spans 13 amino acids. Germline-derived CDR1 and CDR2 are MNHEY and SVGEGT. The ends were cut back, 2 bases at V and 3 bases at J, with 5 bases in the middle. CDR3 sequence reads: CASSYRDNQPQHF. The DNA for the CDR3 is TGTGCCAGCAGTTACCGGGACAATCAGCCCCAGCATTTT.

The chain is built from TRBV24-1 and TRBJ2-3, with 8 bases fitting TRBD2. CDR1 and CDR2 (germline): KGHDR, SFDVKD. The CDR3 has 17 amino acids. Losses at the gene ends were 2 bases for V and 4 bases for J; bases not matched to a gene: 10. The chain's CDR3 is CATSDSGRGIGADTQYF. Written as DNA, the CDR3 is TGTGCCACCAGTGATTCCGGGAGGGGGATAGGGGCAGATACGCAGTATTTT.

This sequence joins TRBV27 and TRBJ1-5; TRBD1 aligns across 10 bases. Losses at the gene ends were 3 bases for V and 0 bases for J; bases not matched to a gene: 8. The V gene's germline CDR1 is MNHEY and CDR2 SMNVEV (reference sequence). This CDR3 region has 18 residues. The CDR3 loop is CASSFRQGAGYSNQPQHF. CDR3 nucleotide sequence: TGTGCCAGCAGTTTTCGACAGGGGGCGGGATATAGCAATCAGCCCCAGCATTTT.

This clonotype was detected a few times. The chain uses TRBV6-1 and TRBJ2-2; D unresolved. The CDR3 extends over 14 amino acids. V lost 4 bases and J lost 7, with 13 bases in between. CDR1 is MNHNS, CDR2 SASEGT, per germline. The CDR3 bases are TGTGCCAGCAGTGGCACAGAGGATCACGGGGAGCTGTTTTTT. Protein product: CASSGTEDHGELFF.

The chain employs TRBV7-8 and TRBJ1-1, with 11 positions matching TRBD1. V lost 5 bases and J lost 1; bases outside the gene matches: 6. CDR3 length equals 16 residues. Germline-derived CDR1 and CDR2 are SGHVS and FQNEAQ. This CDR3 is CASSPGQGATNTEAFF. In DNA form, the CDR3 reads TGTGCCAGCAGCCCAGGACAGGGGGCCACGAACACTGAAGCTTTCTTT.

This rearrangement joins TRBV6-1 to TRBJ1-1, with no clear D. Trimming pared 6 bases from V and 1 base from J, leaving 12 bases between. Germline V gives CDR1 MNHNS, CDR2 SASEGT. There are 14 residues in the CDR3. CDR3 protein: CASRSRPENTEAFF. The CDR3 DNA sequence: TGTGCCAGCAGATCACGGCCGGAGAACACTGAAGCTTTCTTT.

The chain employs TRBV10-3 and TRBJ2-2, with D perhaps matching TRBD1 (6 bases). Germline assignment: CDR1 ENHRY and CDR2 SYGVKD. The CDR3 loop spans 13 amino acids. Trimming shortened V by 9 bases and J by 0 bases, and 8 bases separated the two germline ends. This CDR3 is CAIDRTNTGELFF. Written as DNA, the CDR3 is TGTGCCATTGACAGGACGAACACCGGGGAGCTGTTTTTT.

V is TRBV2 and J is TRBJ1-5; tentatively, D is TRBD1 (6 bases). Trimming cost V 7 bases and J 6 bases, with 19 bases left between them. CDR3 length: 15 amino acids. Germline V gene sequence: CDR1 SNHLY, CDR2 FYNNEI. In DNA form, the CDR3 reads TGTGCCAGCACCCTCTCTGGGGGGCGGTCTCAGCCCCAGCATTTT. This codes for CASTLSGGRSQPQHF.

The CDR3 nucleotides are TGTGCCAGCAGCCTGCGTGACGGGGGCCCGCAATTCTATGGCTACACCTTC. Translated, it gives CASSLRDGGPQFYGYTF. The chain has TRBV14 and TRBJ1-2, with D perhaps TRBD1 (6 bases). The V gene lost 4 bases and the J gene lost 4 bases, with 22 bases spanning the gap. Germline V gene data show CDR1 as SGHDN and CDR2 as FVKESK. This CDR3 is built from 17 residues.

The table lists this clonotype with a few counts. The chain has TRBV20-1 and TRBJ2-1, with 9 bases that match TRBD2. CDR3 length equals 14 residues. The J segment lost 3 bases and the V segment lost 7 bases, leaving 7 bases of the junction unmatched. Germline-derived CDR1 and CDR2 are DFQATT and SNEGSKA (reference sequence). CDR3 bases: TGCAGTGTTGCGGGGGGGCCTCTCTACAATGAGCAGTTCTTC. Translated: CSVAGGPLYNEQFF.

The sample holds a few counts of this clonotype. The rearrangement joins TRBV20-1 to TRBJ1-6; D call uncertain. V dropped 3 bases and J dropped 7 bases, with 10 bases sitting between them. This CDR3 spans 13 amino acids. CDR1 DFQATT and CDR2 SNEGSKA come from the germline V gene (reference sequence). The CDR3 reads CSARVDPNSPLHF. The CDR3, as DNA: TGCAGTGCTAGGGTGGACCCCAATTCACCCCTCCACTTT.

This clonotype qualifies as medium-sized. The V gene is TRBV18, the J gene TRBJ2-4; 10 bases are a match to TRBD1. Trimming cost V 6 bases and J 1 base; bases outside gene matches: 6. The CDR3 has 16 amino acids. Germline loops: CDR1 KGHSH, CDR2 LQKENI. For the CDR3, the DNA is TGTGCCAGCTCGGGGACAGGGGCCTTCGCCAAAAACATTCAGTACTTC. The encoded protein is CASSGTGAFAKNIQYF.

The chain is built from TRBV25-1 and TRBJ1-2; 7 positions agree with TRBD1. The trim removed 3 bases at V and 8 bases at J, leaving 15 bases unmatched. This CDR3 is 16 amino acids long. Germline V gene sequence: CDR1 MGHDK, CDR2 SYGVNS. The CDR3 loop is CASSDSTTGVWGGYTF. The DNA of the CDR3 is TGTGCCAGCAGTGATTCGACAACAGGGGTTTGGGGCGGCTACACCTTC.

This clonotype was seen only once. The chain employs TRBV19 and TRBJ1-4; the D is unclear. The germline V gene has CDR1 LNHDA and CDR2 SQIVND (reference sequence). V gave up 3 bases and J gave up 8 bases, with 13 bases separating them. The CDR3 runs 14 residues. The CDR3 nucleotides read TGTGCCAGTAGTATCGGCGGACTCCTCGAAAAACTGTTTTTT. Translating it yields CASSIGGLLEKLFF. Using reference TRBV19 and TRBJ1-4 for the parts outside the CDR3, the full variable domain is DGGITQSPKYLFRKEGQNVTLSCEQNLNHDAMYWYRQDPGQGLRLIYYSQIVNDFQKGDIAEGYSVSREKKESFPLTVTSAQKNPTAFYLCASSIGGLLEKLFFGSGTQLSVL.

The rearrangement joins TRBV10-3 to TRBJ1-3; the D gene is possibly TRBD1 (6 bases). Germline lookup yields CDR1 ENHRY and CDR2 SYGVKD. The germline V and J ends were trimmed by 4 bases and 4 bases, with 14 bases remaining between them. The CDR3 covers 15 residues. CDR3 region: CAISGTGQAGNTIYF. CDR3 in DNA: TGTGCCATCAGTGGCACGGGACAAGCAGGAAACACCATATATTTT.

This clonotype was seen only a few times. The chain is built from TRBV6-1 and TRBJ1-2, with TRBD1 as a possible D gene (6 bases). CDR3 length: 19 residues. The V and J ends lost 6 bases and 4 bases respectively, with 30 bases between them. Germline V gene sequence: CDR1 MNHNS, CDR2 SASEGT. The CDR3 DNA reads as TGTGCCAGCAGCCTAACAAAGGGCCAGGGGTCCGTGGGGGGCTATGGCTACACCTTC. Protein sequence: CASSLTKGQGSVGGYGYTF.

This sequence joins TRBV5-1 and TRBJ2-7; 9 bases line up with TRBD1. CDR1 is SGHRS, CDR2 YFSETQ, per germline. The CDR3 has 15 amino acids. The V segment lost 4 bases and the J segment 2 bases; nucleotides outside the gene matches: 7. CDR3: CASSGGQGLTYEQYF. CDR3 DNA sequence: TGCGCCAGCAGCGGGGGACAGGGACTTACCTACGAGCAGTACTTC.

Only one count was recorded for this clonotype. The chain joins TRBV6-5 to TRBJ1-5, with TRBD1 as a possible D gene (6 bases). Germline lookup yields CDR1 MNHEY and CDR2 SVGAGI. Trimming pared 0 bases from V and 5 bases from J, leaving 14 bases between. The CDR3 totals 16 residues. DNA of the CDR3: TGTGCCAGCAGTTACTCGGGAGGACGGACAGATCAGCCCCAGCATTTT. Translating gives CASSYSGGRTDQPQHF.

The rearrangement uses TRBV28 and TRBJ1-2; D is perhaps TRBD1 (6 bases). Germline V gene data show CDR1 as MDHEN and CDR2 as SYDVKM. Trimming shortened V by 4 bases and J by 2 bases, and 14 bases separated the two germline ends. This CDR3 is built from 15 residues. The chain's CDR3 is CASSSSLTGNYGYTF. DNA for the CDR3: TGTGCCAGCAGTTCTAGCTTGACAGGAAACTATGGCTACACCTTC.

This clonotype has only a few counts. V and J are TRBV20-1 and TRBJ2-7; possible D gene TRBD1, 6 bases. The V end was cut by 6 bases, the J end by 0 bases, with 12 bases between. The germline V gene has CDR1 DFQATT and CDR2 SNEGSKA (reference sequence). The CDR3 has 13 residues. The CDR3 coding sequence is TGCAGTGCAACGACAGGCAGCTCCTACGAGCAGTACTTC. Translation gives CSATTGSSYEQYF.

The V gene is TRBV19, the J gene TRBJ1-3, with no clear D. Germline CDR1 and CDR2: LNHDA and SQIVND (reference sequence). This CDR3 contains 14 residues. V shed 6 bases and J shed 0 bases, with 9 bases lying between them. CDR3 in DNA: TGTGCCAGTAGGAAACTAAACTCTGGAAACACCATATATTTT. Protein product: CASRKLNSGNTIYF.

This clonotype was counted between two and nine times. The chain joins TRBV15 to TRBJ1-5, with D possibly TRBD1 on 5 matching bases. The CDR3 is 14 amino acids. V dropped 5 bases and J dropped 5 bases, with 13 bases sitting between them. Germline values: CDR1 LNHNV, CDR2 YYDKDF (reference sequence). This CDR3 is CATSWGQGDQPQHF. CDR3 DNA: TGTGCCACCAGCTGGGGCCAGGGTGATCAGCCCCAGCATTTT.

The chain is built from TRBV5-4 and TRBJ1-2, with D perhaps TRBD1 (6 bases). Germline V gene data show CDR1 as SGHNT and CDR2 as YYREEE (reference sequence). With 6 bases removed from V and 2 bases from J, the gap between germline ends came to 17 bases. The CDR3 sequence is 15 residues long. The CDR3 sequence: CASKGQGDFNYGYTF. CDR3 bases: TGTGCCAGCAAGGGACAAGGGGATTTCAACTATGGCTACACCTTC.